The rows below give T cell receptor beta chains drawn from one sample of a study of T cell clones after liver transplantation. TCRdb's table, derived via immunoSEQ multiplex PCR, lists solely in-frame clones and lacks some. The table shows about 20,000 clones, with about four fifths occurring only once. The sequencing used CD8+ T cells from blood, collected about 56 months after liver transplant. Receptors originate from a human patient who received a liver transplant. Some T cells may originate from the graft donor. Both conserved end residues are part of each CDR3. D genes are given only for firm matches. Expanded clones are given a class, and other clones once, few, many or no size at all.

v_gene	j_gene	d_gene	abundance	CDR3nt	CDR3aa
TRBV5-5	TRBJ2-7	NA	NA	TGTGCCAGCAGCTTAATCCAGGGATCCTACGAGCAGTACTTC	CASSLIQGSYEQYF
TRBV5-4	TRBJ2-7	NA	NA	TGTGCCAGCAGCTCAAGGGCGGACGGACTCTCCTACGAGCAGTACTTC	CASSSRADGLSYEQYF
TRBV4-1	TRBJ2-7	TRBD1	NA	TGCGCCAGCAGCCCCGGGACAGGGGCCGAGCAGTACTTC	CASSPGTGAEQYF
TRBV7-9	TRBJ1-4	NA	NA	TGTGCCAGCAGCCCCGATAATGAAAAACTGTTTTTT	CASSPDNEKLFF
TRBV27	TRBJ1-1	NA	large	TGTGCCAGCAGTTTATCACCTTACACTGAAGCTTTCTTT	CASSLSPYTEAFF
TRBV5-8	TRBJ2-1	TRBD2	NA	TGTGCCAGCAGCTTGGGGACTAGCGGATCCTACAATGAGCAGTTCTTC	CASSLGTSGSYNEQFF
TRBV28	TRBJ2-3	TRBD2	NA	TGTGCCAGCAGTTTATCCCGGGCCCTAGCGGGCACCACAGATACGCAGTATTTT	CASSLSRALAGTTDTQYF
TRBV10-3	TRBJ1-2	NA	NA	TGTGCCATCGGTGGGGATGGCTACACCTTC	CAIGGDGYTF
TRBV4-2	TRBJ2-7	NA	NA	TGTGCCAGCAGCCAAGCCTCGGGACGCCACGAGCAGTACTTC	CASSQASGRHEQYF
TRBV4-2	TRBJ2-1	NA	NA	TGTGCCAGCAGCCCGACAGGAGACAATGAGCAGTTCTTC	CASSPTGDNEQFF
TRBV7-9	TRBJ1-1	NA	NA	TGTGCCAGCAGCGATTGGGGGGGATCAATCACTGAAGCTTTCTTT	CASSDWGGSITEAFF
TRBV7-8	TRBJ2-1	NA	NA	TGTGCCAGCAGCTTAGAGGACGGGAATAATGAGCAGTTCTTC	CASSLEDGNNEQFF
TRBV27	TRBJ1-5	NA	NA	TGTGCCAGCAGTTTGCTCGGAGGCAATCAGCCCCAGCATTTT	CASSLLGGNQPQHF
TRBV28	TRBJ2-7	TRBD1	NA	TGTGCCAGCAGCCCCCGGGACAGGGTCCACGAGCAGTACTTC	CASSPRDRVHEQYF
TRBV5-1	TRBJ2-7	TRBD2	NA	TGCGCCAGCAGCCTACGGGACGGGGGGTCCTACGAGCAGTACTTC	CASSLRDGGSYEQYF
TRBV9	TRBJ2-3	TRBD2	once	TGTGCCAGCAGCACCCGGACTAGCGGGGGCGGTGGGAGCACAGATACGCAGTATTTT	CASSTRTSGGGGSTDTQYF